Only a few counts were recorded for the clone carrying this T cell receptor beta chain. The data belong to a study of blood T cell repertoires in COVID-19. Per the study methods: Counts of nucleated cells, estimated from reference gene primer amplification, were obtained. Generated by immunoSEQ multiplex PCR, the TCRdb table keeps only in-frame clones and is missing some. That table gives V, J and clone size, and the DNA gave D and trimming. This sample has about 490,000 clones, with approximately 85% found just once. Sequenced sample: peripheral blood. The receptor was isolated from a human donor in a cohort sampled during active COVID-19.

The CDR3 sequence is CASSQVELAGTGELFF. DNA of the CDR3: TGTGCCAGCAGCCAAGTTGAACTAGCGGGCACCGGGGAGCTGTTTTTT. The rearrangement joins TRBV14 to TRBJ2-2; 9 nucleotides align to TRBD2. Germline assignment: CDR1 SGHDN and CDR2 FVKESK. Trimming cost V 1 base and J 4 bases; bases outside gene matches: 4. The CDR3 loop spans 16 amino acids.